The rows below give T cell receptor beta chains drawn from one sample of a study of T cell repertoires in cytomegalovirus infection. In TCRdb, the reads were re-called with MiXCR into one record per CDR3 protein. The data contain under 200,000 distinct CDR3 sequences, roughly 9.8% of them singletons. The specimen was PBMCs. The receptors shown here come from a human donor in good health (CMV status not recorded). Some clones in this sample may be carry-over from other donors' samples. Both conserved end residues are trimmed from each CDR3. Fields, in order: V gene, CDR3 protein.

>TRBV5-5
ASSLGGDGTDTQY
>TRBV14
ASKGQVTNSPLH
>TRBV28
ASSPLPGYQPQH
>TRBV20-1
SAELPGTGGSYEQY
>TRBV5-1
ASSSWDKDTQY
>TRBV5-4
ASSLDRGESQY
>TRBV6-5
ASSPGQGHMGYGYT
>TRBV28
ASTGRSRQY
>TRBV5-5
ASSLKGLAGHTDTQY
>TRBV4-3
ASSQAGLAGVGTDTQY
>TRBV24-1
ATSGTLTETQY
>TRBV7-2
ASSSEGSSYEQY
>TRBV28
ASSLEGTGNTGELF
>TRBV12-3/TRBV12-4
ASSPQTGGKINTQY
>TRBV2
ASSEAGAPGASQH
>TRBV7-9
ASSFLAPGGYT
>TRBV7-9
ASSPIQDITDTQY
>TRBV5-1
ASSLSGTGWDEQY
>TRBV7-8
ASSLGAGRGEKLF
>TRBV15
ATSIGGGNQPQH
>TRBV29-1
SGRLAGVHEQF
>TRBV7-2
ASSGFRWTSGLQETQY
>TRBV7-2
ASSLRFTSGRMNEQC
>TRBV13
ASSVRGPIEKLF
>TRBV7-9
ASSLGRARTDTQY
>TRBV7-8
ASSLTDRANTEAF
>TRBV7-2
ASSSSGIPYGYT
>TRBV7-6
ASTPEPRELF
>TRBV3-1
ASSQETGATDTQY
>TRBV27
ASSLTGKFYEQY
>TRBV20-1
SATIPAPGTDTQY
>TRBV12-3/TRBV12-4
ASSLASVGGGSNQPQH
>TRBV7-9
ASSTGRKINEKLF
>TRBV10-3
AIKVDRDFYGYT
>TRBV7-2
ASSLLKQNSPLH
>TRBV28
ASSRTTVSYGYT
>TRBV12-3/TRBV12-4
ASSLGNYGYT
>TRBV3-1
ASSSRQLETQY
>TRBV20-1
SAIRTDTVRAEQF